The 9 T cell receptor beta chains below were found in one sample sequenced in a study of blood T cell repertoires in COVID-19. Repertoires were generated with immunoSEQ multiplex PCR, while TCRdb's copy carries only in-frame clones and drops some. This sample has hundreds of thousands of clones, with around 85% found just once. Sample: peripheral blood. These TCRs come from a woman in her 30s who had recovered from COVID-19.

This clone appeared a single time. The chain is built from TRBV18 and TRBJ1-4; no firm D call. Deletions cut 3 bases from V and 4 bases from J, with 6 bases between. Germline lookup yields CDR1 KGHSH and CDR2 LQKENI. The CDR3 extends over 13 amino acids. For the CDR3, the DNA is TGTGCCAGCTCACCCGGGGTTAATGAAAAACTGTTTTTT. This sequence encodes CASSPGVNEKLFF.

The chain couples TRBV7-2 to TRBJ2-2; tentative D call: TRBD1 (5 bases). V was cut by 2 bases and J by 7 bases, with 8 bases left in between. This CDR3 is 13 amino acids long. CDR1 and CDR2 from the germline V gene are SGHTA and FQGNSA. CDR3 amino acids: CASSLKQGGELFF. In nucleotides, the CDR3 is TGTGCCAGCAGCTTAAAGCAGGGCGGGGAGCTGTTTTTT.

The gene calls are TRBV15 and TRBJ2-3; tentative D call: TRBD1 (6 bases). Trimming took 4 bases from V and 4 from J, leaving 21 bases between them. From germline, CDR1 is LNHNV and CDR2 YYDKDF (reference sequence). This CDR3 spans 17 amino acids. The CDR3 DNA is TGTGCCACCAGCAAACAGGACAGCCCACTGGGGGCAGATACGCAGTATTTT. Translation gives CATSKQDSPLGADTQYF.

The chain couples TRBV30 to TRBJ2-2; the match to TRBD2 covers 9 bases. The ends lost 5 bases at V and 1 base at J; junction bases unmatched: 2. The CDR3 has 14 residues. Germline CDR1 and CDR2: GTSNPN and SVGIG (reference sequence). In DNA, the CDR3 is TGTGCCTGGGGGCGGGAGGGGAACACCGGGGAGCTGTTTTTT. This sequence encodes CAWGREGNTGELFF.

As for this clone: The same CDR3 can be traced to other DNA sequences in this sample. The CDR3 nucleotides read TGCGCCAGCAGCTTGGGTCCAGGGGGAGGAAACACCATATATTTT. This codes for CASSLGPGGGNTIYF. The rearrangement links TRBV5-1 to TRBJ1-3; the match to TRBD1 covers 7 bases. Germline CDR1 reads SGHRS; CDR2 reads YFSETQ. J lost 4 bases, V lost 0 bases, and 4 bases had no gene match. This CDR3 is built from 15 residues.

The gene calls are TRBV20-1 and TRBJ2-5; unclear D gene. The V end was cut by 8 bases, the J end by 5 bases, with 12 bases between. Germline CDR1 is DFQATT and CDR2 is SNEGSKA (reference sequence). The CDR3 totals 11 residues. In nucleotides, the CDR3 is TGCAGTTCTTCCTTCGGGGAGACCCAGTACTTC. Translation: CSSSFGETQYF.

The genes are TRBV27 and TRBJ1-6; maybe TRBD1 (6 bases). Germline CDR1 and CDR2: MNHEY and SMNVEV (reference sequence). V was pared by 4 bases and J by 7 bases, with 8 bases between. This CDR3 has 13 residues. This CDR3 is CASSYRENSPLHF. The CDR3 nucleotides are TGTGCCAGCAGTTACAGGGAAAATTCACCCCTCCACTTT.

The chain carries TRBV5-1 and TRBJ1-2, with a tentative D call TRBD1 (5 bases). Trimming took 4 bases from V and 2 from J, leaving 12 bases between them. Per germline, CDR1 SGHRS and CDR2 YFSETQ. CDR3 size: 14 residues. The CDR3 here is CASSTGTGNYGYTF. As DNA, the CDR3 is TGCGCCAGCAGCACCGGGACTGGAAACTATGGCTACACCTTC.

This chain links TRBV2 with TRBJ2-7, with D tentatively TRBD1 (5 bases). Between the trimmed V and J ends, which lost 7 bases and 2 bases, there was a span of 12 bases. Germline V lookup: CDR1 SNHLY, CDR2 FYNNEI. There are 13 residues in the CDR3. CDR3: CASIGQGAYEQYF. CDR3 coding DNA: TGTGCCAGCATCGGGCAGGGTGCCTACGAGCAGTACTTC.